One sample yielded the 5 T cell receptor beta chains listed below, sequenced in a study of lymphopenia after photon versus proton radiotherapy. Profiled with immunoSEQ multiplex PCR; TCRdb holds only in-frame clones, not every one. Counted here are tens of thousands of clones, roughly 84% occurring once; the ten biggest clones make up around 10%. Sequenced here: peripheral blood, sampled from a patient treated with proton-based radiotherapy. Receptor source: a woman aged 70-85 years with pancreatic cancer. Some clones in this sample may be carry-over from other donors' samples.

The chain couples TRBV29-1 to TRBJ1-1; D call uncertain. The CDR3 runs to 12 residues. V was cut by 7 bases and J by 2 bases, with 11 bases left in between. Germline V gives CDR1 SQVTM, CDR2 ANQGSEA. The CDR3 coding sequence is TGCAGCGCGGGTCCAACAAACACTGAAGCTTTCTTT. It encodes CSAGPTNTEAFF.

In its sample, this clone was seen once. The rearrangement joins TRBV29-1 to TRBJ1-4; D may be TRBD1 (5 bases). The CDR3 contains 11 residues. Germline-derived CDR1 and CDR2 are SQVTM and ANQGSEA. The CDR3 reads CAGTENEKLFF. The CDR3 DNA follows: TGCGCGGGGACGGAAAATGAAAAACTGTTTTTT. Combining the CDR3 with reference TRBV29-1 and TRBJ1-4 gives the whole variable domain SAVISQKPSRDICQRGTSLTIQCQVDSQVTMMFWYRQQPGQSLTLIATANQGSEATYESGFVIDKFPISRPNLTFSTLTVSNMSPEDSSIYLCAGTENEKLFFGSGTQLSVL.

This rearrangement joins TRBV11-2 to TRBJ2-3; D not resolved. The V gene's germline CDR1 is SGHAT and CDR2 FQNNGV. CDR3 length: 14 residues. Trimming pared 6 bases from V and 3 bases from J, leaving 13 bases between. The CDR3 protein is CASRYDLVTDTQYF. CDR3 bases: TGTGCCAGCAGATACGACCTAGTGACAGATACGCAGTATTTT.

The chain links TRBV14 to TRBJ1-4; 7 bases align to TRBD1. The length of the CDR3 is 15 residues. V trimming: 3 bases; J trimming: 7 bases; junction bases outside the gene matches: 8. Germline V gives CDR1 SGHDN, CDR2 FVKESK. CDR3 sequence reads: CASSQHFDRVEKLFF. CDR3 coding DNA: TGTGCCAGCAGCCAGCACTTTGACAGGGTTGAAAAACTGTTTTTT.

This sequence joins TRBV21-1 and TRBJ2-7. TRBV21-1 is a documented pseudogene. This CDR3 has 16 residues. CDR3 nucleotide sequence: TGTGCCAGCAGCCGGGGAGTGGGGGATTGCTCCTACGAGCAGTACTTC. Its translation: CASSRGVGDCSYEQYF.